The next 4 T cell receptor beta chains were all read from a single sample in a study of identical twins. TCRdb reprocessed the 5' RACE reads via MiXCR and lists one record per CDR3 protein. The repertoire holds about 530,000 distinct CDR3 sequences, with 12% to 15% as singletons. These data were also filed under a second study, of yellow fever vaccine responses in identical twins.

The sample was CD4+ T cells sorted from blood. The receptors were sampled from a woman between 18 and 29 years old in good health.

This clonotype was found a few times. The chain recombines TRBV12-3 or TRBV12-4 with TRBJ2-5; no clear D gene. The CDR3 extends over 16 amino acids. The V end was cut by 6 bases, the J end by 3 bases, with 20 bases between. CDR3 bases: TGTGCCAGCAGGAACGCCGGGCGGTTGGAAAAAGAGACCCAGTACTTC. Residues: CASRNAGRLEKETQYF.

The chain employs TRBV7-8 and TRBJ2-1; 11 nucleotides agree with TRBD1. This CDR3 contains 18 residues. Germline trimming cut 4 bases from V and 8 bases from J; bases unmatched to any gene: 16. The germline V gene has CDR1 SGHVS and CDR2 FQNEAQ. The CDR3 bases are TGTGCCAGCAGCTCATCGAATCCGGGGACAGGGGGGATACATGAGCAGTTCTTC. This sequence encodes CASSSSNPGTGGIHEQFF.

The chain joins TRBV6-2 or TRBV6-3 to TRBJ2-3; D is possibly TRBD2 (5 bases). Germline V gene data show CDR1 as MNHEY and CDR2 as SVGEGT. V lost 6 bases to trimming and J lost 6 bases, with 22 bases between them. The CDR3 covers 16 residues. The CDR3 coding sequence is TGTGCCAGCAGCACAGACCTCCCCAGCCCGGGGGATACGCAGTATTTT. Amino acid sequence: CASSTDLPSPGDTQYF.

The chain recombines TRBV25-1 with TRBJ2-7, with a weak D call TRBD1 (9 bases). The ends were cut back, 4 bases at V and 4 bases at J, with 23 bases in the middle. The CDR3 has 17 residues. Germline values: CDR1 MGHDK, CDR2 SYGVNS. CDR3 DNA: TGTGCCAGCAGTGGCTTAGGGACAGGGACTAGTAGGTACGAGCAGTACTTC. Translating it yields CASSGLGTGTSRYEQYF.